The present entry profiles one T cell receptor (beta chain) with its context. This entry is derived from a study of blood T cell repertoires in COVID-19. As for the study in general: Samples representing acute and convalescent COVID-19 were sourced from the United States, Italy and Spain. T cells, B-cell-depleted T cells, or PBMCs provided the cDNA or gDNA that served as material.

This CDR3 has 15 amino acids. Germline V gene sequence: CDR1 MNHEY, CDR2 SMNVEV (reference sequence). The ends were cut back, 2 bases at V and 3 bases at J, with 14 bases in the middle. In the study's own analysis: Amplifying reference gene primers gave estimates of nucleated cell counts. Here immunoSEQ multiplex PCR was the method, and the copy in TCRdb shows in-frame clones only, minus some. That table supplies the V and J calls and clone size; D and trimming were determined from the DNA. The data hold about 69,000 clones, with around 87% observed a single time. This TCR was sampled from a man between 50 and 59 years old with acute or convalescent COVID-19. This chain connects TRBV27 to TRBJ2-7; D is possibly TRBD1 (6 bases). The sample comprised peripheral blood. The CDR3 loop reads CASSLSGGPGYEQYF. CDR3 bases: TGTGCCAGCAGTTTAAGTGGGGGCCCGGGCTACGAGCAGTACTTC.